Below, 8 T cell receptor beta chains from the same sample are listed, as sequenced in a study of blood T cells in healthy people across ages. A J-beta primer mix and a sample-barcoded 5' primer were used in a second PCR of about 6 to 12 cycles. Using its own MiXCR run on the 5' RACE reads, TCRdb lists one record per CDR3 protein. There are about 800,000 distinct CDR3 sequences in the sample; roughly 60% occur only once, and approximately 20% lies in the top ten. Sequenced input: blood. The source of these receptors is a man aged 30 to 45 in good health.

The chain employs TRBV20-1 and TRBJ2-7, with a tentative D call TRBD2 (5 bases). The CDR3 spans 15 residues. Looked up from germline, CDR1 is DFQATT and CDR2 is SNEGSKA (reference sequence). V was trimmed by 3 bases and J by 3 bases, leaving 18 bases between them. CDR3 DNA sequence: TGCAGTGCTAGTTTAAGAGGGAACAGATACTACGAGCAGTACTTC. This codes for CSASLRGNRYYEQYF.

This clonotype was observed a single time. The chain links TRBV24-1 to TRBJ2-1; 8 bases are shared with TRBD2. CDR1 and CDR2 from the germline V gene are KGHDR and SFDVKD. With 3 bases clipped from V and 9 bases from J, the junction kept 21 bases outside the gene matches. The CDR3 runs 19 residues. The CDR3 spells CATSDRSGTRPRGGLEQFF. The CDR3 nucleotides read TGTGCCACCAGTGATCGTAGCGGGACCAGGCCCCGGGGAGGTCTTGAGCAGTTCTTC.

The chain is built from TRBV28 and TRBJ2-5, with D unresolved. Germline V gene sequence: CDR1 MDHEN, CDR2 SYDVKM. The germline V and J ends were trimmed by 10 bases and 0 bases, with 12 bases remaining between them. CDR3 length: 13 residues. The CDR3 loop reads CATNKNYQETQYF. The CDR3 DNA follows: TGTGCCACCAACAAGAATTACCAAGAGACCCAGTACTTC. The full variable domain, with the rest looked up from reference TRBV28 and TRBJ2-5, is DVKVTQSSRYLVKRTGEKVFLECVQDMDHENMFWYRQDPGLGLRLIYFSYDVKMKEKGDIPEGYSVSREKKERFSLILESASTNQTSMYLCATNKNYQETQYFGPGTRLLVL.

CDR3 DNA: TGTGCCAGCAGTGAACGTCGACTAGCGGGAGGCTACAATGAGCAGTTCTTC. Translation gives CASSERRLAGGYNEQFF. The rearrangement uses TRBV25-1 and TRBJ2-1, with TRBD2 matching over 13 bases. This CDR3 region has 17 residues. Germline V gene lookup returns CDR1 MGHDK and CDR2 SYGVNS. Losses at the gene ends were 2 bases for V and 3 bases for J; bases not matched to a gene: 4.

CDR3 DNA: TGTGCCACAGACGAGGGGGAATACGAGCAGTACTTC. It yields the protein CATDEGEYEQYF. V usage is TRBV6-2 or TRBV6-3 and J usage is TRBJ2-4; D is possibly TRBD1 (6 bases). The J call is doubtful: the DNA matches TRBJ2-7 better. CDR3 length: 12 residues. Germline CDR1 reads MNHEY; CDR2 reads SVGEGT.

This chain links TRBV12-3 or TRBV12-4 with TRBJ1-1; 7 bases agree with TRBD1. The CDR3 runs to 14 residues. V lost 6 bases, J lost 3 bases, and 7 bases stayed unmatched. The CDR3 DNA reads TGTGCCAGCAGGGGTACAGGGGTGGACACTGAAGCTTTCTTT. It codes for CASRGTGVDTEAFF.

J is TRBJ1-2 and V is TRBV9; a weak D match, TRBD1 (5 bases). This CDR3 is 17 amino acids long. Germline lookup yields CDR1 SGDLS and CDR2 YYNGEE. Deletions cut 0 bases from V and 5 bases from J, with 20 bases between. CDR3 bases: TGTGCCAGCAGCGTAGATCGTGGGGGGACGGCCTTTTATGGCTACACCTTC. Protein product: CASSVDRGGTAFYGYTF.

The genes are TRBV7-2 and TRBJ2-1; D ambiguous. CDR1 and CDR2 (germline): SGHTA, FQGNSA. CDR3 size: 15 residues. V lost 4 bases and J lost 5, with 15 bases in between. The CDR3, as DNA: TGTGCCAGCAGCTCCCTAAAGGTCCTCGACAATGAGCAGTTCTTC. Translated: CASSSLKVLDNEQFF.